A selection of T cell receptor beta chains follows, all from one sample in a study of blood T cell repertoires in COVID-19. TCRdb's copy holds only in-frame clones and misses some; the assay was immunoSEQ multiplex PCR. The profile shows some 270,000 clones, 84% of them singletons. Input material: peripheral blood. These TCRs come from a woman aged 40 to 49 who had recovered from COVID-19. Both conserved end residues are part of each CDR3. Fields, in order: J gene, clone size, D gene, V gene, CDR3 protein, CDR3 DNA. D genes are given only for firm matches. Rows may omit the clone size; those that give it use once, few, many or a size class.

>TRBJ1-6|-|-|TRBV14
CASSQGGGRTYSPLYF
TGTGCCAGCAGCCAAGGGGGGGGAAGGACCTATTCACCCCTCTACTTT
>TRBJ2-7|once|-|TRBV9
CASSVGSGKFFDEQYF
TGTGCCAGCAGCGTAGGTTCAGGCAAGTTCTTCGACGAGCAGTACTTC
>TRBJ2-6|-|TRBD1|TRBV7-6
CASSFNQGQPSGANVLTF
TGTGCCAGCAGCTTTAACCAGGGACAGCCCTCTGGGGCCAACGTCCTGACTTTC
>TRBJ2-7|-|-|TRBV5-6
CASSLGLDPYEQYF
TGTGCCAGCAGCCTGGGGCTAGATCCCTACGAGCAGTACTTC
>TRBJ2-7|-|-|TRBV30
CAWGVQGSYEQYF
TGTGCCTGGGGAGTACAGGGCTCCTACGAGCAGTACTTC
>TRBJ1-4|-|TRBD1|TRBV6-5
CASSYRAGGEKLFF
TGTGCCAGCAGTTACAGGGCAGGGGGTGAAAAACTGTTTTTT
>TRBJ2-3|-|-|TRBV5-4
CASSLQAVGTDTQYF
TGTGCCAGCAGCCTACAGGCCGTGGGCACAGATACGCAGTATTTT
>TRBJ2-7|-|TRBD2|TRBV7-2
CASRQLRDSGGPAYEQYF
TGTGCCAGCAGGCAACTTCGGGATAGCGGGGGGCCAGCCTACGAGCAGTACTTC
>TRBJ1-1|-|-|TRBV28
CASSFPRGTEAFF
TGTGCCAGCAGTTTTCCCCGGGGGACTGAAGCTTTCTTT
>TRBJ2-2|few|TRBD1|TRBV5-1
CASRWDRTGELFF
TGCGCCAGCCGATGGGACAGGACCGGGGAGCTGTTTTTT
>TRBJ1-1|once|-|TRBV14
CASSVGDIEAFF
TGTGCCAGCAGCGTGGGGGACATTGAAGCTTTCTTT
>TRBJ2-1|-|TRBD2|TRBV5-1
CASSPPLAGSVNEQFF
TGCGCCAGCAGCCCACCCCTAGCGGGGAGCGTCAATGAGCAGTTCTTC
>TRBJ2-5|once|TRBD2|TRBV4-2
CASSQDVLAGEQETQYF
TGTGCCAGCAGCCAAGATGTCCTAGCGGGGGAGCAAGAGACCCAGTACTTC
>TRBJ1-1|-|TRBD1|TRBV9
CASSVGDRPGGAFF
TGTGCCAGCAGCGTAGGGGACCGACCAGGGGGAGCTTTCTTT
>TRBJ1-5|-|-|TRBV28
CASSRGWNQPQHF
TGTGCCAGCAGTAGGGGGTGGAATCAGCCCCAGCATTTT
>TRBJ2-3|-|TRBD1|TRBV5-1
CASSPGTGPTDTQYF
TGCGCCAGCAGCCCCGGGACAGGGCCCACAGATACGCAGTATTTT
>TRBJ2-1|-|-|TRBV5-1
CASSFSSSEQFF
TGCGCCAGCAGCTTCAGTTCGTCTGAGCAGTTCTTC
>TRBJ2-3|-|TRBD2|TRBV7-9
CASSPLAGARTDTQYF
TGTGCCAGCAGCCCACTAGCGGGGGCTCGCACAGATACGCAGTATTTT
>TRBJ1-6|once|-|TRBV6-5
CASILTGNNSPLHF
TGTGCCAGCATTCTTACAGGCAATAATTCACCCCTCCACTTT
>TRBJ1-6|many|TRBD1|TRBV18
CASSGTDNSPLHF
TGTGCCAGCTCAGGGACAGACAATTCACCCCTCCACTTT
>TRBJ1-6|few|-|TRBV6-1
CASSEVFNSPLHF
TGTGCCAGCAGTGAAGTATTTAATTCACCCCTCCACTTT
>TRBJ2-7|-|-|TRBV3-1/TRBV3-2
CASSQLSYEQYF
TGTGCCAGCAGCCAACTATCCTACGAGCAGTACTTC
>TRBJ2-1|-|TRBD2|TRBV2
CASGSSGVYNEQFF
TGTGCCAGCGGATCTAGCGGGGTGTACAATGAGCAGTTCTTC
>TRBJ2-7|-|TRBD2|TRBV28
CASSGGDEQYF
TGTGCCTCTAGCGGGGGGGACGAGCAGTACTTC
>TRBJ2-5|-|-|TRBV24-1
CATSDPSVETQYF
TGTGCCACCAGTGATCCCTCAGTCGAGACCCAGTACTTC
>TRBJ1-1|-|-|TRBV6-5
CASSPRGQNTEAFF
TGTGCCAGCAGTCCCCGCGGACAGAATACTGAAGCTTTCTTT
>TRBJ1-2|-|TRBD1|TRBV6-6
CASRPGQNYGYTF
TGTGCCAGCAGACCGGGACAGAACTATGGCTACACCTTC
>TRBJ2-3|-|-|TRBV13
CASSYREGGTDTQYF
TGTGCCAGCAGCTACAGGGAAGGGGGCACAGATACGCAGTATTTT
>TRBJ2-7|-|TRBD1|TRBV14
CASSQSSDRGSYEQYF
TGTGCCAGCAGCCAATCCTCCGACAGGGGTTCCTACGAGCAGTACTTC
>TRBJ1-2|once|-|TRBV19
CASSISARHYGYTF
TGTGCCAGTAGTATTAGCGCCAGACACTATGGCTACACCTTC
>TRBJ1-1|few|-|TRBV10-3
CAISESVTGFNTEAFF
TGTGCCATCAGTGAGTCGGTGACCGGGTTTAACACTGAAGCTTTCTTT
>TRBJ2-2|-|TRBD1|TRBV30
CAGDRVGTGELFF
TGTGCCGGAGACAGGGTAGGCACCGGGGAGCTGTTTTTT
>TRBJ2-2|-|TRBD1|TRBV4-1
CASSQAGTGGANTGELFF
TGCGCCAGCAGCCAAGCCGGGACAGGGGGCGCGAACACCGGGGAGCTGTTTTTT
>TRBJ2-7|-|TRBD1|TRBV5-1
CASSRGQGVAYEQYF
TGCGCCAGCAGCAGGGGACAGGGAGTAGCCTACGAGCAGTACTTC
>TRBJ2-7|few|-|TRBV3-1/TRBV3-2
CASSHEGLGDWGEQYF
TGTGCCAGCAGCCATGAAGGACTGGGCGATTGGGGCGAGCAGTACTTC
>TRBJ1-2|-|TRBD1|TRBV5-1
CASRTGVGGYTF
TGCGCCAGTAGGACAGGGGTCGGTGGCTACACCTTC
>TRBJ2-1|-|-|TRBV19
CASSMNRRDEQFF
TGTGCCAGTAGTATGAATAGGCGGGATGAGCAGTTCTTC
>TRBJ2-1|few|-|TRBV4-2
CASSQDWTTLEQFF
TGTGCCAGCAGCCAAGATTGGACTACCCTTGAGCAGTTCTTC
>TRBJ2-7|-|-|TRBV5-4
CASSAWGGPYEQYF
TGTGCCAGCAGCGCCTGGGGGGGGCCCTACGAGCAGTACTTC
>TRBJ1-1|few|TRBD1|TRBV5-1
CASGQGVANTEAFF
TGCGCCAGCGGACAGGGGGTAGCGAACACTGAAGCTTTCTTT
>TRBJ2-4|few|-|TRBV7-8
CASSPRVAKNIQYF
TGTGCCAGCAGCCCCCGGGTAGCCAAAAACATTCAGTACTTC